This T cell receptor beta chain was sequenced during a study of cytomegalovirus exposure and HLA in healthy donors. Findings and caveats of the study: Rarity characterized most TCR sequences, yet some public TCRs appeared in many donors.

In the PCR, 60 Vbeta and 13 Jbeta primers were used. Source study methods: Roughly 11 million shared chains were among the approximately 87 million unique TCR beta chains that a later analysis counted. Measured with immunoSEQ multiplex PCR; TCRdb has only the in-frame clones, and not every one. From that table come the V and J calls and clone size; the DNA was used to work out D and trimming. The sample carries 200,000 to 300,000 clones, about 80% recorded once. Regarding this clone: The antigen is not known.

The germline CDR1 and CDR2 sequences are SQVTM and ANQGSEA. V trimming: 0 bases; J trimming: 3 bases; junction bases outside the gene matches: 5. This CDR3 spans 15 amino acids. This TCR was sampled from a woman in her sixties in good health and CMV-seropositive. J is TRBJ2-7 and V is TRBV29-1; TRBD2 aligns across 10 bases. Sequencing input: PBMCs. In DNA form, the CDR3 reads TGCAGCGTTGAAGAAGTAAGGACTAGCGGCTACGAGCAGTACTTC. It is translated as CSVEEVRTSGYEQYF.